This T cell receptor beta chain was captured in a study of T cells in localized non-small cell lung cancer (TCRdb year 2020). Turning to the overall study: The study analyzed T cell repertoires of over 200 early-stage NSCLC patients, comparing tumors and uninvolved tumor-adjacent lungs. A mean age of roughly 66 years was recorded for the NSCLC patients, of whom under 150 were male and 85 to 110 were female. The cohort was made up of approximately 250 treatment-naive NSCLC patients whose localized lung tumors had been resected. The research as a whole found: Uninvolved tumor-adjacent lung showed the highest T cell clonality, higher than tumor, which suggests more focused antigenic responses in the uninvolved tumor-adjacent lung. Of the top 100 tumor clones, a median of roughly 53 were detected in paired uninvolved adjacent lung; 28 were also among that lung's top 100. Because the study design was exploratory, TCR variables were selected using unadjusted p-values without false-discovery rate correction. Higher blood T cell density associated with longer overall survival, while higher adjacent-lung clonality associated with shorter survival. Because multi-region tumor sequencing was not performed, intratumor heterogeneity could not be ruled out.

The immunoSEQ Assay was used to sequence TCR beta CDR3 regions from DNA. The authors' pipeline ran thus. To compute T cell density, TCR beta template counts were normalized to usable DNA, which was estimated by amplifying housekeeping genes. The preseqR package was used to estimate richness by extrapolating to 400,000 templates for PBMC samples and to 120,000 templates for tissue samples. Clonality was defined by subtracting Pielou's evenness from one. Tissue-enriched TCRs were identified by differential abundance testing using productive amino-acid clonotypes, minimum total count 5 and alpha 0.1. The Jaccard Index and the Morisita Overlap Index were used to measure repertoire overlap between compartments. GLIPH grouped TCR beta CDR3s together with public tetramer-defined viral CDR3s, and a viral motif had to include at least three viral sequences and show V-gene enrichment. TCRdb holds this immuneACCESS table with in-frame rearrangements only. Some clones are missing; in checked studies, unresolved V genes explain under half, and the rest has no known cause. The V and J calls and the clone size are those of that table, but D and trimming were determined from the DNA. This sample lists about 62,000 clones; roughly 81% were detected once. Less than 5.5% of the sample is taken by the ten largest.

As for this clone: No antigen is known for it. Per-nucleotide qualities are absent, and no much larger clonotype sits a single base away.

At diagnosis, tumor, uninvolved tumor-adjacent lung and peripheral blood were collected and then preserved as a mix of FFPE and fresh-frozen material. For TCR repertoire profiling, the blood samples were analyzed as peripheral blood mononuclear cells. The sample in question was PBMCs, obtained before any cancer treatment. This TCR was sampled from a man aged 35 to 69 with stage II lung adenocarcinoma.

The CDR3 has the sequence CASSSSGVFGTEAFF. In nucleotides, the sequence is TGTGCCAGCAGTTCCTCAGGGGTATTTGGCACTGAAGCTTTCTTT. The chain employs TRBV6-6 and TRBJ1-1; tentative D gene TRBD1, with 6 bases matching. V drops 4 bases and J drops 4 bases, leaving 16 bases in between. For CDR1 and CDR2, the germline V gene (reference sequence) lists MNHNY and SVGAGI. Taken from cysteine to phenylalanine, the CDR3 has 15 residues. Only the CDR3 region is kept as DNA, spanning 45 bases read in frame from base 1.